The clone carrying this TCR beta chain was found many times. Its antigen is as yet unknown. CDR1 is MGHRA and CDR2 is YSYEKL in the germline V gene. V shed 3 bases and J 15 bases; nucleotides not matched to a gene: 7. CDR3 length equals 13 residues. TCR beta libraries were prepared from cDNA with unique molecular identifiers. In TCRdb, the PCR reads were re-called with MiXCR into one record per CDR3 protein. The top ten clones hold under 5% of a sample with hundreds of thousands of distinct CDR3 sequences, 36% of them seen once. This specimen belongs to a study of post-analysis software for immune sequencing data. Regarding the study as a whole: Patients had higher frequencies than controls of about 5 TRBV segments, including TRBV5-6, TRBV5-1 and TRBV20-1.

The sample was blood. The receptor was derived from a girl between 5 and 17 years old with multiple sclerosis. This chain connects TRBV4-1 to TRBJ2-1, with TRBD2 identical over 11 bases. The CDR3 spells CASSQIAGGPRFF. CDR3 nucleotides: TGCGCCAGCAGCCAGATAGCGGGGGGGCCGAGGTTCTTC.